The 15 T cell receptor beta chains reported below all come from one sample, sequenced in a study of blood T cells in healthy people across ages. A J-beta primer mix and a sample-barcoded 5' primer were used in a second PCR of roughly 7 to 12 cycles. TCRdb reprocessed the 5' RACE reads via MiXCR and lists one record per CDR3 protein. The table records 700,000 or so distinct CDR3 sequences, about 43% of them present only once. The sample consisted of blood. These receptors all stem from a man aged 80 or over in good health.

The J gene is TRBJ1-1, the V gene TRBV4-3; no clear D gene. V was trimmed by 1 base and J by 1 base, leaving 7 bases between them. Germline CDR1 reads LGHNA; CDR2 reads YSLEER. CDR3 length: 14 amino acids. This CDR3 is CASSQAARNTEAFF. The CDR3, as DNA: TGCGCCAGCAGCCAAGCTGCCAGGAACACTGAAGCTTTCTTT.

This sequence joins TRBV9 and TRBJ2-5; D tentatively reads TRBD1 or TRBD2 (6 bases each). The V and J ends lost 0 bases and 2 bases respectively, with 14 bases between them. CDR1 is SGDLS, CDR2 YYNGEE, per germline. The CDR3 has 16 amino acids. The CDR3 here is CASSVGGASRQETQYF. The CDR3 coding sequence is TGTGCCAGCAGCGTAGGGGGGGCTAGCAGACAAGAGACCCAGTACTTC.

The genes are TRBV6-1 and TRBJ1-5; TRBD1 agrees at 8 bases. V lost 8 bases to trimming and J lost 7 bases; unmatched junction nucleotides: 7. The germline CDR1 and CDR2 sequences are MNHNS and SASEGT. The CDR3 has 13 amino acids. The CDR3 protein is CASSTGVFQPQHF. For the CDR3, the DNA is TGTGCCAGCTCGACAGGGGTGTTCCAGCCCCAGCATTTT.

The chain recombines TRBV6-2 or TRBV6-3 with TRBJ1-1; no reliable D call. CDR1 is MNHEY, CDR2 SVGEGT, per germline. The CDR3 length is 14 residues. Trimming stripped 5 bases from V and 0 bases from J, with 10 bases between. The CDR3 DNA reads TGTGCCAGCAGTCGCGAGGGCTTGAACACTGAAGCTTTCTTT. Protein: CASSREGLNTEAFF.

The chain is built from TRBV15 and TRBJ2-7; 11 nucleotides align to TRBD2. The J segment lost 0 bases and the V segment lost 0 bases, leaving 4 bases of the junction unmatched. The length of the CDR3 is 17 residues. Per the germline V gene, CDR1 is LNHNV and CDR2 is YYDKDF (reference sequence). The CDR3 reads CATSRDIAGGSSYEQYF. In DNA form, the CDR3 reads TGTGCCACCAGCAGAGATATAGCGGGAGGGAGCTCCTACGAGCAGTACTTC.

The chain joins TRBV30 to TRBJ2-2; D possibly corresponds to TRBD2 (5 bases). CDR1 and CDR2 from the germline V gene are GTSNPN and SVGIG (reference sequence). Trimming left V 1 base short and J 2 bases short, with 14 bases between. The CDR3 totals 16 residues. This CDR3 is CAWSALASGNTGELFF. The DNA of the CDR3 is TGTGCCTGGAGTGCTTTGGCGAGCGGTAACACCGGGGAGCTGTTTTTT.

On this clonotype itself: A clone one base away is much larger, so this may be a read error. This rearrangement joins TRBV7-2 to TRBJ2-3; TRBD2 is a possible D gene (6 bases). Germline lookup yields CDR1 SGHTA and CDR2 FQGNSA. With 5 bases removed from V and 0 bases from J, the gap between germline ends came to 15 bases. CDR3 length equals 16 residues. CDR3 nucleotide sequence: TGTGCCAGCAGCCCTATACGACGGGGGAGCACAGATACGCAGTATTTT. Protein product: CASSPIRRGSTDTQYF. Variable domain in full (rest from reference TRBV7-2 and TRBJ2-3): GAGVSQSPSNKVTEKGKDVELRCDPISGHTALYWYRQSLGQGLEFLIYFQGNSAPDKSGLPSDRFSAERTGGSVSTLTIQRTQQEDSAVYLCASSPIRRGSTDTQYFGPGTRLTVL.

The chain is built from TRBV20-1 and TRBJ2-1; weak D call: TRBD2 (5 bases). Matching the DNA end better, TRBJ2-7 makes the J call doubtful. This CDR3 is built from 12 residues. Germline values: CDR1 DFQATT, CDR2 SNEGSKA (reference sequence). This chain's CDR3 is CSALAGYNEQYF. CDR3 coding DNA: TGCAGTGCTCTCGCGGGCTACAATGAGCAGTACTTC.

This clonotype was counted only a few times. This rearrangement joins TRBV20-1 to TRBJ1-6; 8 nucleotides agree with TRBD1. From germline, CDR1 is DFQATT and CDR2 SNEGSKA (reference sequence). The CDR3 has 14 residues. V was pared by 6 bases and J by 7 bases, with 8 bases of the junction left unmatched. The CDR3 protein is CSAPTDRVNSPLHF. As DNA, the CDR3 is TGCAGTGCCCCCACGGACAGGGTCAATTCACCCCTCCACTTT.

The chain has TRBV4-3 and TRBJ1-1; possible D gene TRBD1, 5 bases. With 4 bases removed from V and 7 bases from J, the gap between germline ends came to 13 bases. CDR1 is LGHNA and CDR2 is YSLEER in the germline V gene. The CDR3 spans 13 residues. In DNA, the CDR3 is TGCGCCAGCAGCCGAAATACCGACAGTGAAGCTTTCTTT. Translation: CASSRNTDSEAFF.

In its sample, this clonotype was seen a few times. V usage is TRBV6-2 or TRBV6-3 and J usage is TRBJ2-5; D is unresolved. V dropped 7 bases and J dropped 5 bases, with 8 bases sitting between them. This CDR3 comprises 11 residues. The germline V gene encodes CDR1 MNHEY and CDR2 SVGEGT. DNA of the CDR3: TGTGCCAGCACCGATTGGGAGACCCAGTACTTC. Its protein is CASTDWETQYF.

Note on this clonotype: A clone one base away is much larger, so this may be a read error. This rearrangement joins TRBV7-9 to TRBJ2-5; 10 nucleotides agree with TRBD2. The CDR3 has 15 amino acids. Germline trimming cut 4 bases from V and 11 bases from J; bases unmatched to any gene: 13. The germline gives CDR1 SEHNR, CDR2 FQNEAQ (reference sequence). The CDR3 is CASSSSGGARNEQYF. The DNA for the CDR3 is TGTGCCAGCAGCTCGAGCGGGGGGGCTAGAAATGAGCAGTACTTC.

V gene TRBV3-1 combines with J gene TRBJ2-2; D unclear. Per the germline V gene, CDR1 is LGHDT and CDR2 is YNNKEL (reference sequence). The CDR3 spans 12 residues. Deletions cut 8 bases from V and 7 bases from J, with 11 bases between. The CDR3, as DNA: TGTGCCAGCGCGGCCAGCCTCGGGGAGCTGTTTTTT. Its translation: CASAASLGELFF.

The rearrangement links TRBV6-6 to TRBJ1-6; perhaps TRBD1 as D (5 bases). Trimming left V 6 bases short and J 7 bases short, with 13 bases between. CDR1 and CDR2 (germline): MNHNY, SVGAGI (reference sequence). CDR3 length: 14 amino acids. The CDR3 nucleotides are TGTGCCAGCAGGAGTCCGGGACGAAATTCACCCCTCCACTTT. Translation: CASRSPGRNSPLHF.

The genes are TRBV5-1 and TRBJ1-1; TRBD1 matches at 8 bases. This CDR3 has 15 amino acids. The V gene's germline CDR1 is SGHRS and CDR2 YFSETQ. With V trimmed by 3 bases and J by 0 bases, 4 bases remained unmatched. CDR3 in amino acids: CASSSETGVNTEAFF. The CDR3 DNA reads TGCGCCAGCAGCTCGGAGACAGGGGTGAACACTGAAGCTTTCTTT.